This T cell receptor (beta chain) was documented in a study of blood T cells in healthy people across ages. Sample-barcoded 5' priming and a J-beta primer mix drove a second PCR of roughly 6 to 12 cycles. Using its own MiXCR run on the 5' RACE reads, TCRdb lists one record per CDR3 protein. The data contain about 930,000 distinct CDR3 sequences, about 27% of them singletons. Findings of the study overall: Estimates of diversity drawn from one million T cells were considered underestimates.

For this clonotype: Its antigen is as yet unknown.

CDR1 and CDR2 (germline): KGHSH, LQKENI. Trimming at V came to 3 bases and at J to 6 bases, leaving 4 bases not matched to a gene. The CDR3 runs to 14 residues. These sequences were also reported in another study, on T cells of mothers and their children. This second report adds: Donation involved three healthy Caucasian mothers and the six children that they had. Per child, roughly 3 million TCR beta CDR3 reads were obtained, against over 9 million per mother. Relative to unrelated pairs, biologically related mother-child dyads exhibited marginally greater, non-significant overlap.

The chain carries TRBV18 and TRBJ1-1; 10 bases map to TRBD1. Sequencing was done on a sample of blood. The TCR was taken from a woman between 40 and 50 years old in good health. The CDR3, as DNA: TGTGCCAGCTCACCGGGACAGGGGATCCCTGAAGCTTTCTTT. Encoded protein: CASSPGQGIPEAFF.